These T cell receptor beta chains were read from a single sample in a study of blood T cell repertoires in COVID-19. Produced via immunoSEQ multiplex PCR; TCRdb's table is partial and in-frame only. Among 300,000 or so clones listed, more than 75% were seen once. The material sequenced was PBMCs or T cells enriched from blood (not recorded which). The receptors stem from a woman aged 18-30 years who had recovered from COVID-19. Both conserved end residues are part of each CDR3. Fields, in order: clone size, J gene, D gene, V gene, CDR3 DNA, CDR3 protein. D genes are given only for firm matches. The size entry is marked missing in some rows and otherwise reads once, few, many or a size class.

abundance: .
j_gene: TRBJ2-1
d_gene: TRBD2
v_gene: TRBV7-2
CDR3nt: TGTGCCAGCAGCCTCAGCCTGGAGCGGGGACTCAATGAGCAGTTCTTC
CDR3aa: CASSLSLERGLNEQFF

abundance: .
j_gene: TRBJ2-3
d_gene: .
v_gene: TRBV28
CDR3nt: TGTGCCAGCAGTCCCCTCCGTACTAGTATCGGTACGCAGTATTTT
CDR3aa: CASSPLRTSIGTQYF

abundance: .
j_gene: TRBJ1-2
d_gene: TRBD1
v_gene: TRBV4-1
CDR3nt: TGCGCCAGCAGCCAAGGACAGGGTGGAGGTGGCTACACCTTC
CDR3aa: CASSQGQGGGGYTF

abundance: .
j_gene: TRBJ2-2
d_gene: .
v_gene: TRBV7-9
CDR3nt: TGTGCCAGCAGCGCAACGCGTCTAGCGTTCACGAACACCGGGGAGCTGTTTTTT
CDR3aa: CASSATRLAFTNTGELFF

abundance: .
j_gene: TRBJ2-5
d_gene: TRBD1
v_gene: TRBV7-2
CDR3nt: TGTGCCAGCAGCTCTTCGGTGACAGGGGGACAAGAGACCCAGTACTTC
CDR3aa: CASSSSVTGGQETQYF

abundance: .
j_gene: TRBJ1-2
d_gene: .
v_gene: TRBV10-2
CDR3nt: TGCGCCACCTCGAAGGGAGGGAGTGATAACTATGGCTACACCTTC
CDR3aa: CATSKGGSDNYGYTF

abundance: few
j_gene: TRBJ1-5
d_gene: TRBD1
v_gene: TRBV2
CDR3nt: TGTGCCAGCAGTTTAGACAGGGTTGATCAGCCCCAGCATTTT
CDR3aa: CASSLDRVDQPQHF

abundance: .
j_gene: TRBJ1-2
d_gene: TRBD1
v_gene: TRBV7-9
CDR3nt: TGTGCCAGCAGCCCGACAGGGGGATATGGCTACACCTTC
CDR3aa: CASSPTGGYGYTF

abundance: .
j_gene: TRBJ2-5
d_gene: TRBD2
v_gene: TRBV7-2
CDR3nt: TGTGCCAGCAGCTTCCCGACTAGCGGGGACCAAGAGACCCAGTACTTC
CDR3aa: CASSFPTSGDQETQYF

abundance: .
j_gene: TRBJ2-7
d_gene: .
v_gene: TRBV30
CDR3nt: TGTGCCTGGAGTGTACAACAGCTCTCCTACGAGCAGTACTTC
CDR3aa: CAWSVQQLSYEQYF

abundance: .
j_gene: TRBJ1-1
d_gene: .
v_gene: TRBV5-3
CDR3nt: TGTGCCAGAAGCTTGCGGGGGGGACTTCAGAACACTGAAGCTTTCTTT
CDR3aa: CARSLRGGLQNTEAFF

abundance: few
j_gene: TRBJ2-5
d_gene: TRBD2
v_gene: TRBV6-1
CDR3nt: TGTGCCAGCAGTGACCTAGCGGGGGAAGAGACCCAGTACTTC
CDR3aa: CASSDLAGEETQYF

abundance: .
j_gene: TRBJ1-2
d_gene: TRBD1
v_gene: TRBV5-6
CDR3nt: TGTGCCAGCAGCCCCAGGGGGGACTATGGCTACACCTTC
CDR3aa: CASSPRGDYGYTF

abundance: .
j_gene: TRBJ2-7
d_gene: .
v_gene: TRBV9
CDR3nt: TGTGCCAGCAGCGTAGGTTTCCAGTACGAGCAGTACTTC
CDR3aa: CASSVGFQYEQYF

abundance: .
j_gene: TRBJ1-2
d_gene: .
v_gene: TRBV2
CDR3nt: TGTGCCAGCAGTGAATCGCGGCAGGGGCTAGTCTACACCTTC
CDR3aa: CASSESRQGLVYTF

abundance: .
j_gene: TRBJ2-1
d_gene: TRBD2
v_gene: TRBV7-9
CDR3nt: TGTGCCAGCAGCCCTCCGGGACTAGCGGGGGGGCCTTCCTACAATGAGCAGTTCTTC
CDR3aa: CASSPPGLAGGPSYNEQFF

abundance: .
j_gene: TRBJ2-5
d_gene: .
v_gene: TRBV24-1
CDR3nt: TGTGCCACCAGTGATTCCGAGACAGTCCAAGAGACCCAGTACTTC
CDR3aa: CATSDSETVQETQYF

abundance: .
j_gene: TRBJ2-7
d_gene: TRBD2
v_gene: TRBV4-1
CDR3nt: TGCGCCAGCAGCCAAGCCGAACTAGCGATTTCCGAGCAGTACTTC
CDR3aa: CASSQAELAISEQYF

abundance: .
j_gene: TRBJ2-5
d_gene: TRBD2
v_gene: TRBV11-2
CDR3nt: TGTGCCAGCAGCCCCCGACAGGGCGGGAGGGCCGATCAAGAGACCCAGTACTTC
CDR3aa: CASSPRQGGRADQETQYF

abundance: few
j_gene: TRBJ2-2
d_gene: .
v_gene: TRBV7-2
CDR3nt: TGTGCCAGCAGCTTAGTTGCGGGGCCGAACACCGGGGAGCTGTTTTTT
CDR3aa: CASSLVAGPNTGELFF